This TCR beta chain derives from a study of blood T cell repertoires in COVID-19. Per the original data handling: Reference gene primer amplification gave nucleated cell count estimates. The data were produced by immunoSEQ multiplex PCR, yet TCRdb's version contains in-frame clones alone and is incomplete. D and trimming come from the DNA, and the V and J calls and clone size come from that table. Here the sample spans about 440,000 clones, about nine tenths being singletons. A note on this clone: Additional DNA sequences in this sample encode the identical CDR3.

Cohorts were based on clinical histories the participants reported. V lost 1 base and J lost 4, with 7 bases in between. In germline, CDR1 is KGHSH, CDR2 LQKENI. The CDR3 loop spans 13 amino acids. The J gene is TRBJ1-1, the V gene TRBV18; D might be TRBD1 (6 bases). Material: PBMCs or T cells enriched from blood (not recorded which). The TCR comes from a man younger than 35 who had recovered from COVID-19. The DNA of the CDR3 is TGTGCCAGCTCACCACGAGGGGGCACTGAAGCTTTCTTT. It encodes CASSPRGGTEAFF. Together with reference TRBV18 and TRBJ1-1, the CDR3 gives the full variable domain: NAGVMQNPRHLVRRRGQEARLRCSPMKGHSHVYWYRQLPEEGLKFMVYLQKENIIDESGMPKERFSAEFPKEGPSILRIQQVVRGDSAAYFCASSPRGGTEAFFGQGTRLTVV.